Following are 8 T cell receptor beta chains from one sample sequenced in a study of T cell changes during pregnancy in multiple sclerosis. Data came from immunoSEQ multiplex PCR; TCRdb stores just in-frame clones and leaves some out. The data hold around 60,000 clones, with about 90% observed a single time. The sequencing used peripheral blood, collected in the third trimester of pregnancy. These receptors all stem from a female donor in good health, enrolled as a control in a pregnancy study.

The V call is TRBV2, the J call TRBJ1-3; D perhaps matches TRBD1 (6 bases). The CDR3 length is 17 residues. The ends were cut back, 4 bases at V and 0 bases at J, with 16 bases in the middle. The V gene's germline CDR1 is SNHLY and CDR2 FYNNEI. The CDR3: CASSGSGGLSSGNTIYF. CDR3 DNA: TGTGCCAGCAGTGGTTCGGGGGGCCTCAGCTCTGGAAACACCATATATTTT.

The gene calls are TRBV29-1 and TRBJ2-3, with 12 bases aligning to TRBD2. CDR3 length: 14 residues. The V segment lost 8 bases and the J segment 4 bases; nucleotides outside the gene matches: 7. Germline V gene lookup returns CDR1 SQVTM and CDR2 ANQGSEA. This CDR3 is CSPTLAGGADTQYF. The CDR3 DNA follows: TGCAGCCCCACCCTAGCGGGGGGGGCAGATACGCAGTATTTT.

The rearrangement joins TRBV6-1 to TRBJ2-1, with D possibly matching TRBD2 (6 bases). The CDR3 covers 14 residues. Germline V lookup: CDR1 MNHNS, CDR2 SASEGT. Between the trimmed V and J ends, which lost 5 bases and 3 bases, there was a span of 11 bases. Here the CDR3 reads CASSPRLDYNEQFF. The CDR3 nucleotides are TGTGCCAGCAGTCCCCGACTAGACTACAATGAGCAGTTCTTC.

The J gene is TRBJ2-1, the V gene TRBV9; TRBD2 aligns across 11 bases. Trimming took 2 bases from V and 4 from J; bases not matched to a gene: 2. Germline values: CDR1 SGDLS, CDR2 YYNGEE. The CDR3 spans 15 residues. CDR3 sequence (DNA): TGTGCCAGCAGCGTTCGACTAGCGGGGTACAATGAGCAGTTCTTC. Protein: CASSVRLAGYNEQFF.

The CDR3 loop is CASSLQGDMNGYTF. The CDR3 bases are TGCGCCAGCAGCTTGCAGGGGGATATGAACGGCTACACCTTC. The chain combines TRBV5-1 with TRBJ1-2; 7 bases match TRBD1. Germline lookup yields CDR1 SGHRS and CDR2 YFSETQ. V dropped 1 base and J dropped 8; count of bases not matched to a gene: 8. The CDR3 consists of 14 residues.

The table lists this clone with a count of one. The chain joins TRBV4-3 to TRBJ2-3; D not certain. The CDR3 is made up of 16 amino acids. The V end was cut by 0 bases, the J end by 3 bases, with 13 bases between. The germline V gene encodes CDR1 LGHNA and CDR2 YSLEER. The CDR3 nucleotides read TGCGCCAGCAGCCAAGAGGCCACAATAATTACAGATACGCAGTATTTT. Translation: CASSQEATIITDTQYF.

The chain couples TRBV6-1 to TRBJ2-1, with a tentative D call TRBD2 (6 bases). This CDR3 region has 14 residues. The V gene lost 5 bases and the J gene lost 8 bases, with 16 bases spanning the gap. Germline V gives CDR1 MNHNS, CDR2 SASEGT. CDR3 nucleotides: TGTGCCAGCAGTCCGGGACTCGAGAGGGATGAGCAGTTCTTC. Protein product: CASSPGLERDEQFF.

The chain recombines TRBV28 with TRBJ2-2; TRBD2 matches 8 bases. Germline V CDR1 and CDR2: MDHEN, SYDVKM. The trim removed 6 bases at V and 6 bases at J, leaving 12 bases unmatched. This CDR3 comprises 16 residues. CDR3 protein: CASSLSGSGRAGELFF. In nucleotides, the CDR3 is TGTGCCAGCAGCCTCTCCGGGTCCGGGAGGGCCGGGGAGCTGTTTTTT. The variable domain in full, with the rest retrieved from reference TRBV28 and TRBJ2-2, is DVKVTQSSRYLVKRTGEKVFLECVQDMDHENMFWYRQDPGLGLRLIYFSYDVKMKEKGDIPEGYSVSREKKERFSLILESASTNQTSMYLCASSLSGSGRAGELFFGEGSRLTVL.